These 14 T cell receptor beta chains originate from one sample sequenced in a study of cytomegalovirus exposure and HLA in healthy donors. The PCR made use of 60 Vbeta and 13 Jbeta primers. Assay: immunoSEQ multiplex PCR; the TCRdb copy retains only in-frame clones and omits some. The table shows almost 90,000 clones, with around 85% occurring only once. The sample consisted of PBMCs. The source of these receptors is a man aged 35 to 55 in good health and CMV-seropositive.

The chain couples TRBV6-6 to TRBJ2-2; possible D gene TRBD1, 7 bases. Deletions cut 5 bases from V and 5 bases from J, with 18 bases between. The CDR3 is 16 residues long. Germline V CDR1 and CDR2: MNHNY, SVGAGI (reference sequence). The CDR3 DNA follows: TGTGCCAGCAGTCCCCCTGGGGCAGGGGGGACCGGGGAGCTGTTTTTT. Its protein product is CASSPPGAGGTGELFF.

Worth noting for this clone: Germline and junction disagree at one end, which may indicate a read error. The CDR3 nucleotides are TGCGCCAGCAGCTTGGATGGGGGCCAAAAGACCCAGTACTTC. It specifies CASSLDGGQKTQYF. This rearrangement joins TRBV5-1 to TRBJ2-5, with D perhaps TRBD1 (6 bases). Germline-derived CDR1 and CDR2 are SGHRS and YFSETQ. The CDR3 contains 14 residues.

The rearrangement joins TRBV27 to TRBJ2-7; possibly TRBD1 for D (5 bases). CDR1 is MNHEY, CDR2 SMNVEV, per germline (reference sequence). V was clipped by 2 bases and J by 4 bases, with 15 bases between them. CDR3 length equals 15 residues. DNA for the CDR3: TGTGCCAGCAGTTTAAAGGGGCCCAGCGCATACGAGCAGTACTTC. Translating it yields CASSLKGPSAYEQYF.

This chain links TRBV4-1 with TRBJ1-1; no definite D call. V lost 0 bases to trimming and J lost 5 bases, with 13 bases between them. Per germline, CDR1 MGHRA and CDR2 YSYEKL. The CDR3 contains 15 residues. CDR3 nucleotide sequence: TGCGCCAGCAGCCAAGATACTGGTGTTCTGACTGAAGCTTTCTTT. This encodes CASSQDTGVLTEAFF.

This clone was seen only once. The genes are TRBV5-1 and TRBJ2-1; 9 bases align to TRBD2. The CDR3 has 14 amino acids. V was pared by 7 bases and J by 8 bases, with 10 bases of the junction left unmatched. Germline V gives CDR1 SGHRS, CDR2 YFSETQ. DNA for the CDR3: TGCGCCAGCCACATGGCGGGAGGGCCCTATGAGCAGTTCTTC. Translating gives CASHMAGGPYEQFF.

The chain joins TRBV19 to TRBJ1-2; 8 nucleotides agree with TRBD1. The V gene's germline CDR1 is LNHDA and CDR2 SQIVND (reference sequence). The length of the CDR3 is 14 residues. Losses at the gene ends were 1 base for V and 13 bases for J; bases not matched to a gene: 11. For the CDR3, the DNA is TGTGCCAGTAGTATAGTTGGACAGGGATTGAAAGGCACCTTC. Amino acids: CASSIVGQGLKGTF. The variable domain in full, with the rest retrieved from reference TRBV19 and TRBJ1-2, is DGGITQSPKYLFRKEGQNVTLSCEQNLNHDAMYWYRQDPGQGLRLIYYSQIVNDFQKGDIAEGYSVSREKKESFPLTVTSAQKNPTAFYLCASSIVGQGLKGTFGSGTRLTVV.

Turning to this clone: The DNA is left out, because the CDR3 cannot be placed on it with certainty; the CDR3 is given as TCRdb lists it. The chain links TRBV28 to TRBJ1-6. The CDR3 comprises 13 residues, both ends counted. The V gene's germline CDR1 is MDHEN and CDR2 SYDVKM. The chain's CDR3 is CASSSSGNSPLHF.

V and J are TRBV4-1 and TRBJ2-7; 7 bases line up with TRBD1. Germline trimming cut 1 base from V and 2 bases from J; bases unmatched to any gene: 2. The CDR3 is 14 residues long. The germline CDR1 and CDR2 sequences are MGHRA and YSYEKL. This CDR3 is CASSQGQGTYEQYF. In DNA form, the CDR3 reads TGCGCCAGCAGCCAAGGACAGGGTACCTACGAGCAGTACTTC.

The sample holds a few counts of this clone. The chain links TRBV18 to TRBJ2-7, with TRBD1 identical over 8 bases. Germline lookup yields CDR1 KGHSH and CDR2 LQKENI. Trimming cost V 3 bases and J 2 bases; bases outside gene matches: 12. The CDR3 extends over 17 amino acids. As DNA, the CDR3 is TGTGCCAGCTCACCCATTTTCGGGACAGGTATCCCCTACGAGCAGTACTTC. Amino acid sequence: CASSPIFGTGIPYEQYF.

The chain has TRBV5-1 and TRBJ1-2; no firm D call. Germline V gene data show CDR1 as SGHRS and CDR2 as YFSETQ. The ends were cut back, 5 bases at V and 2 bases at J, with 10 bases in the middle. The CDR3 length is 13 residues. The CDR3 is CASRFTANYGYTF. CDR3 nucleotide sequence: TGCGCCAGCAGGTTTACAGCCAACTATGGCTACACCTTC.

This clone was seen once. The V call is TRBV23-1, the J call TRBJ1-1; 8 bases are shared with TRBD1. TRBV23-1 belongs to the ORF category, with a function that is uncertain. There are 17 residues in the CDR3. V was pared by 3 bases and J by 5 bases, with 14 bases of the junction left unmatched. In DNA form, the CDR3 reads TGCGCCAGCAGTCACCCACCCCGCAGGGGGCTTCGGACTGAAGCTTTCTTT. Translating gives CASSHPPRRGLRTEAFF.

The chain combines TRBV5-1 with TRBJ2-5, with 12 bases aligning to TRBD1. Germline V gives CDR1 SGHRS, CDR2 YFSETQ. The trim removed 7 bases at V and 5 bases at J, leaving 18 bases unmatched. This CDR3 has 18 residues. The CDR3 is CASGYTPTGTGGRETQYF. The CDR3 DNA reads as TGCGCCAGCGGTTATACACCGACCGGGACAGGGGGCCGGGAGACCCAGTACTTC. The variable domain in full, completed from reference TRBV5-1 and TRBJ2-5, reads KAGVTQTPRYLIKTRGQQVTLSCSPISGHRSVSWYQQTPGQGLQFLFEYFSETQRNKGNFPGRFSGRQFSNSRSEMNVSTLELGDSALYLCASGYTPTGTGGRETQYFGPGTRLLVL.

V is TRBV7-9 and J is TRBJ2-7; 9 nucleotides agree with TRBD1. CDR3 length: 15 residues. Germline V CDR1 and CDR2: SEHNR, FQNEAQ (reference sequence). Trimming removed 4 bases from V and 2 bases from J; junction bases left unmatched: 6. CDR3 bases: TGTGCCAGCAGCTCACAGGGGGCGAAGCCCTACGAGCAGTACTTC. It yields the protein CASSSQGAKPYEQYF.

V and J are TRBV5-1 and TRBJ1-2; D is unclear. CDR1 is SGHRS and CDR2 is YFSETQ in the germline V gene. This CDR3 has 14 amino acids. With 6 bases removed from V and 0 bases from J, the gap between germline ends came to 12 bases. The CDR3 DNA reads as TGCGCCAGCAAACCGGGGTCCACTAACTATGGCTACACCTTC. It is translated as CASKPGSTNYGYTF.